Shown below are 22 T cell receptor beta chains from a single sample sequenced in a study of blood T cell repertoires in COVID-19. Clones were sequenced by immunoSEQ multiplex PCR, and TCRdb holds only the in-frame ones, with some missing. Of approximately 90,000 clones listed, 88% were seen once; the top ten hold roughly 0.51%. The sample taken for sequencing was peripheral blood. The receptors were gathered from a man in his fifties or sixties with acute or convalescent COVID-19.

Of note for this clone: Other DNA sequences in this sample translate to the same CDR3. The chain recombines TRBV19 with TRBJ1-2; TRBD1 matches at 7 bases. Germline CDR1 reads LNHDA; CDR2 reads SQIVND (reference sequence). The CDR3 covers 13 residues. Losses at the gene ends were 5 bases for V and 2 bases for J; bases not matched to a gene: 2. The CDR3 region is CASSRDSNYGYTF. CDR3 nucleotide sequence: TGTGCCAGTAGTCGGGACAGCAACTATGGCTACACCTTC.

This clone showed up just once. V is TRBV30 and J is TRBJ1-5, with D uncertain. This CDR3 is built from 14 residues. Germline-derived CDR1 and CDR2 are GTSNPN and SVGIG (reference sequence). Deletions cut 0 bases from V and 4 bases from J, with 10 bases between. DNA of the CDR3: TGTGCCTGGAGTGTACAATCGGGTAATCAGCCCCAGCATTTT. Translation gives CAWSVQSGNQPQHF.

The gene calls are TRBV4-2 and TRBJ2-7, with D uncertain. CDR3 size: 15 residues. V lost 0 bases, J lost 10 bases, and 19 bases lay in between. CDR1 and CDR2 from the germline V gene are LGHNA and YNFKEQ. CDR3 sequence: CASSQEAGAHTTQYF. The CDR3 DNA follows: TGTGCCAGCAGCCAAGAGGCCGGCGCACATACGACTCAGTACTTC.

The V gene is TRBV6-5, the J gene TRBJ2-5; perhaps TRBD2 as D (5 bases). This CDR3 region has 15 residues. Looked up from germline, CDR1 is MNHEY and CDR2 is SVGAGI. Trimming stripped 6 bases from V and 7 bases from J, with 21 bases between. The CDR3 is CASSVSSVTRVTQYF. The CDR3 nucleotides are TGTGCCAGCAGCGTCTCTTCGGTCACGCGGGTGACCCAGTACTTC.

The J gene is TRBJ1-1, the V gene TRBV7-3; perhaps TRBD1 as D (6 bases). Germline V gene sequence: CDR1 SGHTA, CDR2 FQGTGA. The CDR3 runs 14 residues. Between the trimmed V and J ends, which lost 0 bases and 3 bases, there was a span of 8 bases. This CDR3 reads CASSLTPGDTEAFF. As DNA, the CDR3 is TGTGCCAGCAGCTTAACCCCAGGGGACACTGAAGCTTTCTTT.

This chain joins TRBV5-1 and TRBJ2-3; TRBD2 matches at 9 bases. The CDR3 loop spans 14 amino acids. V gave up 4 bases and J gave up 5 bases; unmatched junction bases: 5. The V gene's germline CDR1 is SGHRS and CDR2 YFSETQ. The CDR3 bases are TGCGCCAGCAGCAGCGGGGGGCTGGTAGATACGCAGTATTTT. It yields the protein CASSSGGLVDTQYF. Supplemented by reference TRBV5-1 and TRBJ2-3, the full variable domain reads KAGVTQTPRYLIKTRGQQVTLSCSPISGHRSVSWYQQTPGQGLQFLFEYFSETQRNKGNFPGRFSGRQFSNSRSEMNVSTLELGDSALYLCASSSGGLVDTQYFGPGTRLTVL.

V and J are TRBV11-3 and TRBJ1-1, with D uncertain. CDR1 is SGHNT and CDR2 is YENEEA in the germline V gene. Trimming stripped 2 bases from V and 1 base from J, with 8 bases between. The CDR3 runs 14 residues. The CDR3: CASSLSAGNTEAFF. DNA for the CDR3: TGTGCCAGCAGCTTATCAGCGGGGAACACTGAAGCTTTCTTT.

This sequence joins TRBV11-2 and TRBJ1-4; 8 nucleotides agree with TRBD1. This CDR3 has 15 amino acids. Germline V gene lookup returns CDR1 SGHAT and CDR2 FQNNGV. The ends lost 0 bases at V and 4 bases at J; junction bases unmatched: 1. DNA of the CDR3: TGTGCCAGCAGCTTAGACAGGGGGCGTAATGAAAAACTGTTTTTT. Protein product: CASSLDRGRNEKLFF.

V and J are TRBV10-3 and TRBJ1-4; possibly TRBD1 for D (5 bases). Trimming shortened V by 0 bases and J by 6 bases, and 11 bases separated the two germline ends. The CDR3 consists of 15 residues. Germline CDR1 ENHRY, CDR2 SYGVKD. The CDR3 spells CAISESPGQDEKLFF. The CDR3 bases are TGTGCCATCAGTGAGTCGCCAGGGCAGGATGAAAAACTGTTTTTT.

The J gene is TRBJ1-1, the V gene TRBV5-5; a weak D match, TRBD1 (5 bases). The ends were cut back, 0 bases at V and 11 bases at J, with 20 bases in the middle. The CDR3 spans 15 residues. Germline V gives CDR1 SGHKS, CDR2 YYEKEE (reference sequence). The CDR3 here is CASSLALRGTSAAFF. CDR3 DNA: TGTGCCAGCAGCTTGGCCTTACGGGGGACCTCGGCGGCTTTCTTT. The full variable domain, completed using reference TRBV5-5 and TRBJ1-1, is DAGVTQSPTHLIKTRGQQVTLRCSPISGHKSVSWYQQVLGQGPQFIFQYYEKEERGRGNFPDRFSARQFPNYSSELNVNALLLGDSALYLCASSLALRGTSAAFFGQGTRLTVV.

This chain connects TRBV6-5 to TRBJ2-2; D might be TRBD1 (6 bases). This CDR3 is built from 15 residues. Trimming cost V 5 bases and J 4 bases, with 14 bases left between them. CDR1 is MNHEY and CDR2 is SVGAGI in the germline V gene. In nucleotides, the CDR3 is TGTGCCAGCAGTCCCGACAGGCGGACCACCGGGGAGCTGTTTTTT. Translated, it gives CASSPDRRTTGELFF.

This sequence joins TRBV27 and TRBJ2-7; D is unresolved. The V end was cut by 7 bases, the J end by 1 base, with 17 bases between. Germline V lookup: CDR1 MNHEY, CDR2 SMNVEV (reference sequence). This CDR3 has 15 residues. CDR3 in DNA: TGTGCCAGCAACTCACAACAGAGTCCGTCCTACGAGCAGTACTTC. Residues: CASNSQQSPSYEQYF.

The chain couples TRBV7-9 to TRBJ2-4; possible D gene TRBD2, 5 bases. Germline V lookup: CDR1 SEHNR, CDR2 FQNEAQ (reference sequence). Trimming removed 3 bases at V and 5 bases at J, with 17 bases between. This CDR3 comprises 16 residues. CDR3 bases: TGTGCCAGCAGCTTTGCTAGCATTCCCCGGGAAAACATTCAGTACTTC. Encoded protein: CASSFASIPRENIQYF.

This clone was counted between two and nine times. The chain uses TRBV13 and TRBJ2-7; no clear D. Germline V CDR1 and CDR2: PRHDT, FYEKMQ (reference sequence). The CDR3 is made up of 12 amino acids. V was trimmed by 4 bases and J by 6 bases, leaving 10 bases between them. This chain's CDR3 is CASSSLNSEQYF. The DNA for the CDR3 is TGTGCCAGCAGCTCCCTGAACTCCGAGCAGTACTTC.

The chain couples TRBV18 to TRBJ2-7, with D possibly being TRBD1 (5 bases). The germline V and J ends were trimmed by 5 bases and 0 bases, with 11 bases remaining between them. This CDR3 contains 14 residues. CDR1 is KGHSH, CDR2 LQKENI, per germline. The CDR3 sequence: CASSSIDSSYEQYF. The CDR3 nucleotides are TGTGCCAGCTCATCAATCGACAGCTCCTACGAGCAGTACTTC. The entire variable domain, with the rest obtained from reference TRBV18 and TRBJ2-7, is as follows: NAGVMQNPRHLVRRRGQEARLRCSPMKGHSHVYWYRQLPEEGLKFMVYLQKENIIDESGMPKERFSAEFPKEGPSILRIQQVVRGDSAAYFCASSSIDSSYEQYFGPGTRLTVT.

The chain combines TRBV6-1 with TRBJ2-7; 8 bases agree with TRBD2. CDR1 is MNHNS, CDR2 SASEGT, per germline. The CDR3 spans 16 residues. J lost 7 bases, V lost 4 bases, and 15 bases had no gene match. CDR3 in amino acids: CASSVAESGGPWEQYF. In nucleotides, the CDR3 is TGTGCCAGCAGTGTGGCAGAATCGGGAGGGCCATGGGAGCAGTACTTC.

V gene TRBV10-3 combines with J gene TRBJ2-7; perhaps TRBD2 as D (6 bases). V was shortened by 7 bases and J by 0 bases, with 13 bases between the two germline ends. The CDR3 totals 14 residues. Germline-derived CDR1 and CDR2 are ENHRY and SYGVKD. The CDR3 nucleotides are TGTGCCATCACCTTCGGAGGGAGCTCCTACGAGCAGTACTTC. Residues: CAITFGGSSYEQYF.

This chain uses TRBV6-6 with TRBJ1-1; 7 bases align to TRBD1. V was clipped by 4 bases and J by 5 bases; unmatched bases: 13. CDR3 length equals 16 residues. Germline V lookup: CDR1 MNHNY, CDR2 SVGAGI (reference sequence). This CDR3 is CASSSTRQGSWTEAFF. The CDR3 coding sequence is TGTGCCAGCAGTTCGACCCGACAGGGAAGTTGGACTGAAGCTTTCTTT.

V is TRBV9 and J is TRBJ2-7, with 7 positions matching TRBD2. CDR3 length: 14 amino acids. Germline trimming cut 0 bases from V and 1 base from J; bases unmatched to any gene: 1. Germline V lookup: CDR1 SGDLS, CDR2 YYNGEE. CDR3 nucleotide sequence: TGTGCCAGCAGCGTAGACGGGGGGTCCTACGAGCAGTACTTC. Residues: CASSVDGGSYEQYF.

V usage is TRBV11-3 and J usage is TRBJ2-1; 9 nucleotides align to TRBD1. Germline V lookup: CDR1 SGHNT, CDR2 YENEEA. This CDR3 is 14 amino acids long. Trimming took 1 base from V and 8 from J; bases not matched to a gene: 3. The CDR3 reads CASSLGDREDEQFF. CDR3 nucleotide sequence: TGTGCCAGCAGCTTAGGGGACAGGGAGGATGAGCAGTTCTTC.

The chain combines TRBV27 with TRBJ1-3; 8 nucleotides line up with TRBD1. The germline V gene has CDR1 MNHEY and CDR2 SMNVEV (reference sequence). Trimming cost V 7 bases and J 2 bases; bases outside gene matches: 4. CDR3 length: 14 residues. The CDR3 protein is CASIPGGAGNTIYF. CDR3 coding DNA: TGTGCCAGCATTCCAGGGGGCGCTGGAAACACCATATATTTT.

The V gene is TRBV20-1, the J gene TRBJ1-1; D is unresolved. Per the germline V gene, CDR1 is DFQATT and CDR2 is SNEGSKA (reference sequence). V shed 3 bases and J shed 0 bases, with 11 bases lying between them. The CDR3 has 14 amino acids. CDR3 coding DNA: TGCAGTGCTAGTTGGGCCAGCATGAACACTGAAGCTTTCTTT. Amino acid sequence: CSASWASMNTEAFF.